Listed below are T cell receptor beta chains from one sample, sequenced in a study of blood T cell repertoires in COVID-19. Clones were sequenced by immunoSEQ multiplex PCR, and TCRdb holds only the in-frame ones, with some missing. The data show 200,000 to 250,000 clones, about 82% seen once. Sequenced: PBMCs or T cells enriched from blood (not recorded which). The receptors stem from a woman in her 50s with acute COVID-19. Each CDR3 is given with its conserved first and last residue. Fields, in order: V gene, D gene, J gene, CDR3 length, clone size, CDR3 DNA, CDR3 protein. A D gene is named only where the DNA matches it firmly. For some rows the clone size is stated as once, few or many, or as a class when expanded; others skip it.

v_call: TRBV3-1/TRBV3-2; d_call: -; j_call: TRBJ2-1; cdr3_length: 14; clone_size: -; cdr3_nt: TGTGCCAGCAGCCAAGACTTTTCCTACAATGAGCAGTTCTTC; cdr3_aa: CASSQDFSYNEQFF
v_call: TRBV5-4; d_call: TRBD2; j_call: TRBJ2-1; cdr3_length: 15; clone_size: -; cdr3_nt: TGTGCCAGCAGGCCCGGGACTAGCAATTACAATGAGCAGTTCTTC; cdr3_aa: CASRPGTSNYNEQFF
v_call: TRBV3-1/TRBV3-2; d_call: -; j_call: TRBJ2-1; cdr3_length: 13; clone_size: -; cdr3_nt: TGTGCCAGCAGCCAAGAAGGTCTGGGGCAGCAGTTCTTC; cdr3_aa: CASSQEGLGQQFF
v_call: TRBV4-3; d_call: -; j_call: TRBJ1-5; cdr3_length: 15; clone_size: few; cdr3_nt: TGCGCCAGCAGCCGGGACTACTATAGCAATCAGCCCCAGCATTTT; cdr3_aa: CASSRDYYSNQPQHF
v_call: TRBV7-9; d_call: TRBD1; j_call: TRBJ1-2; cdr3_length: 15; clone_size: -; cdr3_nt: TGTGCCAGCAGCCCCGGGACAGCCACTAGCTATGGCTACACCTTC; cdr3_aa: CASSPGTATSYGYTF
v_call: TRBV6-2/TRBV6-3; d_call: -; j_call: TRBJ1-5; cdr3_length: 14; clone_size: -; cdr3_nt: TGTGCCAGCAGTTTAGGGGGAATCAATCAGCCCCAGCATTTT; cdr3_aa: CASSLGGINQPQHF
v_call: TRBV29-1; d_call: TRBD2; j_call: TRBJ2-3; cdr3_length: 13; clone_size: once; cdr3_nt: TGCAGCTCCGGGACTAAAGGCACAGATACGCAGTATTTT; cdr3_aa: CSSGTKGTDTQYF
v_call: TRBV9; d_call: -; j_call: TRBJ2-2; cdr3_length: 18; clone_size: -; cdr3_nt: TGTGCCAGCAGCGTAGGCCAACAGCTAAGGATGTCCACCGGGGAGCTGTTTTTT; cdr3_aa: CASSVGQQLRMSTGELFF
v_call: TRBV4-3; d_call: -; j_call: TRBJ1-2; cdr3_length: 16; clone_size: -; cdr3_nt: TGCGCCAGCAGCCAAGATCGTGGCCCCATTAACTATGGCTACACCTTC; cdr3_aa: CASSQDRGPINYGYTF
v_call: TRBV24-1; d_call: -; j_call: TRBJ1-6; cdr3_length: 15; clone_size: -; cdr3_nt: TGTGCCACCAGTGATTTAACCCGGGGGGATTCACCCCTCCACTTT; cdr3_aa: CATSDLTRGDSPLHF
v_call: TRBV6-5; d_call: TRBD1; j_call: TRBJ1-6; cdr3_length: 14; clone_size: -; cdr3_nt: TGTGCCAGCAGACGACAGGGGGACAATTCACCCCTCCACTTT; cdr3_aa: CASRRQGDNSPLHF
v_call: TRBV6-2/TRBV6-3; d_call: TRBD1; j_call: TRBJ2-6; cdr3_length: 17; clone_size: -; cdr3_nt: TGTGCCAGCAGTCTCGGACAGGGAATAGCTGGGGCCAACGTCCTGACTTTC; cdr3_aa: CASSLGQGIAGANVLTF
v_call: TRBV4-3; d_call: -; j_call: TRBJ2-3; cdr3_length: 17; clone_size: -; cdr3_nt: TGCGCCAGCAGCCAAGATAGGATGGGGCTTAGCACAGATACGCAGTATTTT; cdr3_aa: CASSQDRMGLSTDTQYF
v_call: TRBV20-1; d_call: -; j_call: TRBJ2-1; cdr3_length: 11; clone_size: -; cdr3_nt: TGCAGTGCTAGCCCCGGACAGGAGCAGTTCTTC; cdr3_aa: CSASPGQEQFF
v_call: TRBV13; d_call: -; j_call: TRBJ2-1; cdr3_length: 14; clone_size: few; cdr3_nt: TGTGCCAGCAGCTTAGGGGCCCTCTACAATGAGCAGTTCTTC; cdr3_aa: CASSLGALYNEQFF
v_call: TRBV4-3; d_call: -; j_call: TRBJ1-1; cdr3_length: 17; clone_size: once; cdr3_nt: TGCGCCAGCAGCCCAGCCCTAAGGGAGGGAAGGAACACTGAAGCTTTCTTT; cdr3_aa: CASSPALREGRNTEAFF
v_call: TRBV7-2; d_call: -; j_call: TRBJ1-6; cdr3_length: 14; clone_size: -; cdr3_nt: TGTGCCAGCAGCTTAGCGCATCATAGTTCACCCCTCCACTTT; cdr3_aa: CASSLAHHSSPLHF
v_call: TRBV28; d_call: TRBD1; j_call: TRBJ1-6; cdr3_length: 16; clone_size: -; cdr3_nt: TGTGCCAGCAGCAGTCCCGGGACAGGGGTTAATTCACCCCTCCACTTT; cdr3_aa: CASSSPGTGVNSPLHF
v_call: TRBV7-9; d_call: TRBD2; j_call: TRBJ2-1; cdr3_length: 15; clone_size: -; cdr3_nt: TGTGCCAGCAGCTTAGTAGCGGGGGGCTACAATGAGCAGTTCTTC; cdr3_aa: CASSLVAGGYNEQFF
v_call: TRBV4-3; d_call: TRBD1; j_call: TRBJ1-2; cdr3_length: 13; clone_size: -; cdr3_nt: TGCGCCAGCAGCGGGACAGGGGGCGCAGGCTACACCTTC; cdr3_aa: CASSGTGGAGYTF
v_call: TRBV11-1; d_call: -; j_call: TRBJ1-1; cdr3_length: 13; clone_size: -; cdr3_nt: TGTGCCAGCAGCCTAAAATTGAACACTGAAGCTTTCTTT; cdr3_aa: CASSLKLNTEAFF
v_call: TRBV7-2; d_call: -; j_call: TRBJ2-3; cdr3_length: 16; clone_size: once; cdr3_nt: TGTGCCAGCAGCTTAGTGGGCAGCTCGAGCACAGATACGCAGTATTTT; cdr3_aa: CASSLVGSSSTDTQYF
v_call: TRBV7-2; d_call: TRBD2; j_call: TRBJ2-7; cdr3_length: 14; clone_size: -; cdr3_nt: TGTGCCAGCAGTGAGACTAGCGGGGTCCACGAGCAGTACTTC; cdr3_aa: CASSETSGVHEQYF
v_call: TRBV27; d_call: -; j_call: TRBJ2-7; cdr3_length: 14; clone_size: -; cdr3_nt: TGTGCCAGCAGCACTGGGGGGTTGTCCTACGAGCAGTACTTC; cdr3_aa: CASSTGGLSYEQYF
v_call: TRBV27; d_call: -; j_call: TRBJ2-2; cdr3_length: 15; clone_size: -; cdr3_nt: TGTGCCAGCAGCCCGGGACTTTACAACACCGGGGAGCTGTTTTTT; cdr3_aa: CASSPGLYNTGELFF
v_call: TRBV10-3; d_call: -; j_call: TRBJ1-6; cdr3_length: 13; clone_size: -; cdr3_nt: TGTGCCATCTCGATAATGGAGGATTCACCCCTCCACTTT; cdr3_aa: CAISIMEDSPLHF
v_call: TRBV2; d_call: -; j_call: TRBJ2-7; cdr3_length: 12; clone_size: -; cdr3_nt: TGTGCCAGCAGTGAACAGATCTACGAGCAGTACTTC; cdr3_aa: CASSEQIYEQYF
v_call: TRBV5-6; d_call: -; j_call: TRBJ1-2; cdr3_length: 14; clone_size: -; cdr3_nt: TGTGCCAGCAGCCGGAGAGGGATTTCCTATGGCTACACCTTC; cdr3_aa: CASSRRGISYGYTF
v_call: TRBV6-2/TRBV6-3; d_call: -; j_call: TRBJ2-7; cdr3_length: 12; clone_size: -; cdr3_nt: TGTGCCAGCAGTTACACATACTACGAGCAGTACTTC; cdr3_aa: CASSYTYYEQYF
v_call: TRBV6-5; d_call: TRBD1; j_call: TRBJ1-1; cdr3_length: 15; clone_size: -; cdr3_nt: TGTGCCAGCAGTACGGACAGACAGGGGGTGGGTGAAGCTTTCTTT; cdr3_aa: CASSTDRQGVGEAFF
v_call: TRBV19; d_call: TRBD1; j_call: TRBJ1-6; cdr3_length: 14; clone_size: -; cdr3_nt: TGTGCCAGTAGTCCGAGGACAGGGAATTCACCCCTCCACTTT; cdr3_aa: CASSPRTGNSPLHF
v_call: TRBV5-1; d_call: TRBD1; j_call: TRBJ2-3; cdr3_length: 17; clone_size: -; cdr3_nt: TGCGCCAGCAGCTCCCGGGACAGGGCGCTTTTCACAGATACGCAGTATTTT; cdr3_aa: CASSSRDRALFTDTQYF
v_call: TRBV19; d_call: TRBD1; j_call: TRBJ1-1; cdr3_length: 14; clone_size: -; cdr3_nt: TGTGCCAGTAGTCCCGGGACAGGGCATGGTGAAGCTTTCTTT; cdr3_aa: CASSPGTGHGEAFF
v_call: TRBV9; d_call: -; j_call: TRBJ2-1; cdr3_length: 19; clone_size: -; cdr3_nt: TGTGCCAGCAGCGTAGCGGGGTATGGAGCGAGTAGCTCCTACAATGAGCAGTTCTTC; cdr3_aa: CASSVAGYGASSSYNEQFF
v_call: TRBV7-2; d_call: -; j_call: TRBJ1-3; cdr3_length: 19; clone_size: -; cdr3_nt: TGTGCCAGCAGCTTAGCGGCTACAGGAGCCTTCCTCTCTGGAAACACCATATATTTT; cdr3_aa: CASSLAATGAFLSGNTIYF
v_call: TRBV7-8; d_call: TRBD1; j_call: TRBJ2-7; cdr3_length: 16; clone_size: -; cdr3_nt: TGTGCCAGCAGCTTAGAGGCTAGGACAGGGAACTACGAGCAGTACTTC; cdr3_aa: CASSLEARTGNYEQYF
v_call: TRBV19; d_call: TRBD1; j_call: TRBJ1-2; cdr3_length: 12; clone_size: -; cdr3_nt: TGTGCCAGCCGCAGGACAGGGAGCGGCTACACCTTC; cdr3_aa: CASRRTGSGYTF
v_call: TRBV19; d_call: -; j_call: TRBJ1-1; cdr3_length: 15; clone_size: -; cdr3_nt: TGTGCCAGTAGCAAGGCTTGGGCATTGGGCACTGAAGCTTTCTTT; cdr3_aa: CASSKAWALGTEAFF
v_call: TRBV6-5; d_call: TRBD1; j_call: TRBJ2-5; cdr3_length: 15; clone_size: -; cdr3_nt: TGTGCCAGCAGTTACGGACAGGGGGCAATAGAGACCCAGTACTTC; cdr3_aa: CASSYGQGAIETQYF
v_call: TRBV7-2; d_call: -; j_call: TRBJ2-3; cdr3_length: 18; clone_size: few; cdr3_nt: TGTGCCAGCAGCTCCCCGGGAGGTGACAGGGGAGGCGGAGATACGCAGTATTTT; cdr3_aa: CASSSPGGDRGGGDTQYF
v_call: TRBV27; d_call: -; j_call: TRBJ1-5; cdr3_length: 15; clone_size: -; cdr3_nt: TGTGCCAGCAGTTTCGGGGGAAGGAGAGATCAGCCCCAGCATTTT; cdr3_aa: CASSFGGRRDQPQHF
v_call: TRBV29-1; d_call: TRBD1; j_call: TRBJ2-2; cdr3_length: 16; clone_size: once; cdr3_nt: TGCAGCGTTAGGACCCGACAGGGGACGAACACCGGGGAGCTGTTTTTT; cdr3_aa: CSVRTRQGTNTGELFF